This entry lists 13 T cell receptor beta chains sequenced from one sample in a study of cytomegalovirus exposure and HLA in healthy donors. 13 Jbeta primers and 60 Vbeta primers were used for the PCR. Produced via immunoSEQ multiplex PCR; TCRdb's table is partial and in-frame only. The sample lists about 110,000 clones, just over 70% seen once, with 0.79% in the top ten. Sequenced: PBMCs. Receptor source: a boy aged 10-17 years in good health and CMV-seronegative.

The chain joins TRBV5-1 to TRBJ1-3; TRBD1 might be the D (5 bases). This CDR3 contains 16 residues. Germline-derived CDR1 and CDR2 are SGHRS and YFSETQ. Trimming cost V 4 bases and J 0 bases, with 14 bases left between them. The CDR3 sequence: CASSTLEGSSGNTIYF. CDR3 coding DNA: TGCGCCAGCAGCACCCTGGAGGGGAGCTCTGGAAACACCATATATTTT.

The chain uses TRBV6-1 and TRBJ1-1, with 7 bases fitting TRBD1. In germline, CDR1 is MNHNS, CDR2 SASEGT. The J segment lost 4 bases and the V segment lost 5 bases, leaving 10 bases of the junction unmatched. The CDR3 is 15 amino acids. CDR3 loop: CASSRTGPGGTEAFF. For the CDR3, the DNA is TGTGCCAGCAGTAGGACAGGTCCTGGTGGCACTGAAGCTTTCTTT.

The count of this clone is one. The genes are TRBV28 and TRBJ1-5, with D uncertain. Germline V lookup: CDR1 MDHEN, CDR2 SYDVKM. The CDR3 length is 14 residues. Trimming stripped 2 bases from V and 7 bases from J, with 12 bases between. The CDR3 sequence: CASSLVAAEQPQHF. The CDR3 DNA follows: TGTGCCAGCAGTTTAGTGGCAGCGGAGCAGCCCCAGCATTTT.

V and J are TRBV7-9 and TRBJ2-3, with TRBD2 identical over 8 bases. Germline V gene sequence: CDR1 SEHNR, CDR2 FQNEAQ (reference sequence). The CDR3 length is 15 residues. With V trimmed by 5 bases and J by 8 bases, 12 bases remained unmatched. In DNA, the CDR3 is TGTGCCAGCAGCCTCTTCTGGCGGGGGGCGGCTACGCAGTATTTT. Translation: CASSLFWRGAATQYF.

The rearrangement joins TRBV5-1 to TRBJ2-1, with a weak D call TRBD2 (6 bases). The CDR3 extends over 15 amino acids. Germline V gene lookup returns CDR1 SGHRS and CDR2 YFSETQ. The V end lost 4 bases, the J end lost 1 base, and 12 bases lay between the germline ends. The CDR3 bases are TGCGCCAGCAGCCCTGGGGGGAGATCCTACAATGAGCAGTTCTTC. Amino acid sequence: CASSPGGRSYNEQFF. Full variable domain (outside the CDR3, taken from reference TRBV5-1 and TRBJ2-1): KAGVTQTPRYLIKTRGQQVTLSCSPISGHRSVSWYQQTPGQGLQFLFEYFSETQRNKGNFPGRFSGRQFSNSRSEMNVSTLELGDSALYLCASSPGGRSYNEQFFGPGTRLTVL.

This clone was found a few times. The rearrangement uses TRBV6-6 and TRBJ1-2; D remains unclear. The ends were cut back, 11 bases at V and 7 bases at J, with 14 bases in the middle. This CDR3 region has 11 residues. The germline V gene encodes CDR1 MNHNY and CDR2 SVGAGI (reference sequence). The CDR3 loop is CASQSRGGYTF. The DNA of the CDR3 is TGTGCCTCCCAAAGCAGAGGTGGCTACACCTTC.

The CDR3 bases are TGTGCCAGCAGTCCCTCGACTAGCCGAGATACGCAGTATTTT. It specifies CASSPSTSRDTQYF. The V and J genes are TRBV6-4 and TRBJ2-3; 7 bases match TRBD2. Germline assignment: CDR1 MRHNA and CDR2 SNTAGT. V lost 5 bases to trimming and J lost 5 bases; unmatched junction nucleotides: 7. This CDR3 region has 14 residues.

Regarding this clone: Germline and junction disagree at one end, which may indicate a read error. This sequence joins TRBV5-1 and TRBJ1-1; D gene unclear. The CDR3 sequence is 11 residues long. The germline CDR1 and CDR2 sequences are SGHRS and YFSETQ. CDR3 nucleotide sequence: TGCGCCAGCAGATTGGGAGGATCGGCTTTCTTT. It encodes CASRLGGSAFF.

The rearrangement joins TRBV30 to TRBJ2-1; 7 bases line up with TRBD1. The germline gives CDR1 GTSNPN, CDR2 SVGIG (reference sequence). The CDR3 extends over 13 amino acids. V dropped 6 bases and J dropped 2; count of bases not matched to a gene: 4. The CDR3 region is CACTGVPYNEQFF. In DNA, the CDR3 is TGTGCCTGCACAGGGGTCCCCTACAATGAGCAGTTCTTC. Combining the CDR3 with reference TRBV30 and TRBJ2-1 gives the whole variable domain SQTIHQWPATLVQPVGSPLSLECTVEGTSNPNLYWYRQAAGRGLQLLFYSVGIGQISSEVPQNLSASRPQDRQFILSSKKLLLSDSGFYLCACTGVPYNEQFFGPGTRLTVL.

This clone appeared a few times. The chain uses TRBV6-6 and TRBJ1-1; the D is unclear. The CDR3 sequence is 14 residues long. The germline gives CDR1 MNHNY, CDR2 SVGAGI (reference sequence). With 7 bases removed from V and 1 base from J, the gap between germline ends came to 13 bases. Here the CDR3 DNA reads TGTGCCAGCACCATAGGTGCGGGGAACACTGAAGCTTTCTTT. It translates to CASTIGAGNTEAFF.

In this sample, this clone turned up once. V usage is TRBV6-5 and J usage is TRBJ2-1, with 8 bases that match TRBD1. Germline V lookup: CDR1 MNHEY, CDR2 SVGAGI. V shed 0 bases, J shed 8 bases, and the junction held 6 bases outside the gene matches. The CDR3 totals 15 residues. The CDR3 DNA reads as TGTGCCAGCAGTTACTCGGGCAGGGGGCTCGATGAGCAGTTCTTC. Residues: CASSYSGRGLDEQFF.

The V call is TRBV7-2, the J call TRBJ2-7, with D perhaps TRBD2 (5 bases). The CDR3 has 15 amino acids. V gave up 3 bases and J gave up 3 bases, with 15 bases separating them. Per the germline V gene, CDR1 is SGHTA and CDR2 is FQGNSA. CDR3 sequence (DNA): TGTGCCAGCAGCTTCAGTCGGGGTCCAAACTACGAGCAGTACTTC. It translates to CASSFSRGPNYEQYF.

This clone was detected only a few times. The DNA of the CDR3 is TGCGCCAGCAGCTCACTGACTAGCGGGATTGGCAATGAGCAGTTCTTC. It encodes CASSSLTSGIGNEQFF. The chain combines TRBV5-1 with TRBJ2-1, with 11 bases lining up with TRBD2. V lost 3 bases to trimming and J lost 6 bases; unmatched junction nucleotides: 8. The CDR3 is 16 amino acids. The germline V gene encodes CDR1 SGHRS and CDR2 YFSETQ.